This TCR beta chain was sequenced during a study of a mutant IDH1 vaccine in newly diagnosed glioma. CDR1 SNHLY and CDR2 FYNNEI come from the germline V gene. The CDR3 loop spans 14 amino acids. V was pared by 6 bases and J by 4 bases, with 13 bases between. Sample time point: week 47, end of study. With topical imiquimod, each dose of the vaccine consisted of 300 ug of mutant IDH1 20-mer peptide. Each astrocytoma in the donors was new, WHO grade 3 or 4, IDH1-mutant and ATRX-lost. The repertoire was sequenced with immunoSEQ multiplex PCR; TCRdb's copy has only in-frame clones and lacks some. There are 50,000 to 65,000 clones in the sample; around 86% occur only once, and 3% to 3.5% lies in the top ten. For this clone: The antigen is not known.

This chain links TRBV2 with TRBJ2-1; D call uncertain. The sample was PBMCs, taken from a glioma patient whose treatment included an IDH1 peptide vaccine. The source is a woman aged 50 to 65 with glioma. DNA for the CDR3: TGTGCCAGCAGACCTAGTCATCTATACAATGAGCAGTTCTTC. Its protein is CASRPSHLYNEQFF.